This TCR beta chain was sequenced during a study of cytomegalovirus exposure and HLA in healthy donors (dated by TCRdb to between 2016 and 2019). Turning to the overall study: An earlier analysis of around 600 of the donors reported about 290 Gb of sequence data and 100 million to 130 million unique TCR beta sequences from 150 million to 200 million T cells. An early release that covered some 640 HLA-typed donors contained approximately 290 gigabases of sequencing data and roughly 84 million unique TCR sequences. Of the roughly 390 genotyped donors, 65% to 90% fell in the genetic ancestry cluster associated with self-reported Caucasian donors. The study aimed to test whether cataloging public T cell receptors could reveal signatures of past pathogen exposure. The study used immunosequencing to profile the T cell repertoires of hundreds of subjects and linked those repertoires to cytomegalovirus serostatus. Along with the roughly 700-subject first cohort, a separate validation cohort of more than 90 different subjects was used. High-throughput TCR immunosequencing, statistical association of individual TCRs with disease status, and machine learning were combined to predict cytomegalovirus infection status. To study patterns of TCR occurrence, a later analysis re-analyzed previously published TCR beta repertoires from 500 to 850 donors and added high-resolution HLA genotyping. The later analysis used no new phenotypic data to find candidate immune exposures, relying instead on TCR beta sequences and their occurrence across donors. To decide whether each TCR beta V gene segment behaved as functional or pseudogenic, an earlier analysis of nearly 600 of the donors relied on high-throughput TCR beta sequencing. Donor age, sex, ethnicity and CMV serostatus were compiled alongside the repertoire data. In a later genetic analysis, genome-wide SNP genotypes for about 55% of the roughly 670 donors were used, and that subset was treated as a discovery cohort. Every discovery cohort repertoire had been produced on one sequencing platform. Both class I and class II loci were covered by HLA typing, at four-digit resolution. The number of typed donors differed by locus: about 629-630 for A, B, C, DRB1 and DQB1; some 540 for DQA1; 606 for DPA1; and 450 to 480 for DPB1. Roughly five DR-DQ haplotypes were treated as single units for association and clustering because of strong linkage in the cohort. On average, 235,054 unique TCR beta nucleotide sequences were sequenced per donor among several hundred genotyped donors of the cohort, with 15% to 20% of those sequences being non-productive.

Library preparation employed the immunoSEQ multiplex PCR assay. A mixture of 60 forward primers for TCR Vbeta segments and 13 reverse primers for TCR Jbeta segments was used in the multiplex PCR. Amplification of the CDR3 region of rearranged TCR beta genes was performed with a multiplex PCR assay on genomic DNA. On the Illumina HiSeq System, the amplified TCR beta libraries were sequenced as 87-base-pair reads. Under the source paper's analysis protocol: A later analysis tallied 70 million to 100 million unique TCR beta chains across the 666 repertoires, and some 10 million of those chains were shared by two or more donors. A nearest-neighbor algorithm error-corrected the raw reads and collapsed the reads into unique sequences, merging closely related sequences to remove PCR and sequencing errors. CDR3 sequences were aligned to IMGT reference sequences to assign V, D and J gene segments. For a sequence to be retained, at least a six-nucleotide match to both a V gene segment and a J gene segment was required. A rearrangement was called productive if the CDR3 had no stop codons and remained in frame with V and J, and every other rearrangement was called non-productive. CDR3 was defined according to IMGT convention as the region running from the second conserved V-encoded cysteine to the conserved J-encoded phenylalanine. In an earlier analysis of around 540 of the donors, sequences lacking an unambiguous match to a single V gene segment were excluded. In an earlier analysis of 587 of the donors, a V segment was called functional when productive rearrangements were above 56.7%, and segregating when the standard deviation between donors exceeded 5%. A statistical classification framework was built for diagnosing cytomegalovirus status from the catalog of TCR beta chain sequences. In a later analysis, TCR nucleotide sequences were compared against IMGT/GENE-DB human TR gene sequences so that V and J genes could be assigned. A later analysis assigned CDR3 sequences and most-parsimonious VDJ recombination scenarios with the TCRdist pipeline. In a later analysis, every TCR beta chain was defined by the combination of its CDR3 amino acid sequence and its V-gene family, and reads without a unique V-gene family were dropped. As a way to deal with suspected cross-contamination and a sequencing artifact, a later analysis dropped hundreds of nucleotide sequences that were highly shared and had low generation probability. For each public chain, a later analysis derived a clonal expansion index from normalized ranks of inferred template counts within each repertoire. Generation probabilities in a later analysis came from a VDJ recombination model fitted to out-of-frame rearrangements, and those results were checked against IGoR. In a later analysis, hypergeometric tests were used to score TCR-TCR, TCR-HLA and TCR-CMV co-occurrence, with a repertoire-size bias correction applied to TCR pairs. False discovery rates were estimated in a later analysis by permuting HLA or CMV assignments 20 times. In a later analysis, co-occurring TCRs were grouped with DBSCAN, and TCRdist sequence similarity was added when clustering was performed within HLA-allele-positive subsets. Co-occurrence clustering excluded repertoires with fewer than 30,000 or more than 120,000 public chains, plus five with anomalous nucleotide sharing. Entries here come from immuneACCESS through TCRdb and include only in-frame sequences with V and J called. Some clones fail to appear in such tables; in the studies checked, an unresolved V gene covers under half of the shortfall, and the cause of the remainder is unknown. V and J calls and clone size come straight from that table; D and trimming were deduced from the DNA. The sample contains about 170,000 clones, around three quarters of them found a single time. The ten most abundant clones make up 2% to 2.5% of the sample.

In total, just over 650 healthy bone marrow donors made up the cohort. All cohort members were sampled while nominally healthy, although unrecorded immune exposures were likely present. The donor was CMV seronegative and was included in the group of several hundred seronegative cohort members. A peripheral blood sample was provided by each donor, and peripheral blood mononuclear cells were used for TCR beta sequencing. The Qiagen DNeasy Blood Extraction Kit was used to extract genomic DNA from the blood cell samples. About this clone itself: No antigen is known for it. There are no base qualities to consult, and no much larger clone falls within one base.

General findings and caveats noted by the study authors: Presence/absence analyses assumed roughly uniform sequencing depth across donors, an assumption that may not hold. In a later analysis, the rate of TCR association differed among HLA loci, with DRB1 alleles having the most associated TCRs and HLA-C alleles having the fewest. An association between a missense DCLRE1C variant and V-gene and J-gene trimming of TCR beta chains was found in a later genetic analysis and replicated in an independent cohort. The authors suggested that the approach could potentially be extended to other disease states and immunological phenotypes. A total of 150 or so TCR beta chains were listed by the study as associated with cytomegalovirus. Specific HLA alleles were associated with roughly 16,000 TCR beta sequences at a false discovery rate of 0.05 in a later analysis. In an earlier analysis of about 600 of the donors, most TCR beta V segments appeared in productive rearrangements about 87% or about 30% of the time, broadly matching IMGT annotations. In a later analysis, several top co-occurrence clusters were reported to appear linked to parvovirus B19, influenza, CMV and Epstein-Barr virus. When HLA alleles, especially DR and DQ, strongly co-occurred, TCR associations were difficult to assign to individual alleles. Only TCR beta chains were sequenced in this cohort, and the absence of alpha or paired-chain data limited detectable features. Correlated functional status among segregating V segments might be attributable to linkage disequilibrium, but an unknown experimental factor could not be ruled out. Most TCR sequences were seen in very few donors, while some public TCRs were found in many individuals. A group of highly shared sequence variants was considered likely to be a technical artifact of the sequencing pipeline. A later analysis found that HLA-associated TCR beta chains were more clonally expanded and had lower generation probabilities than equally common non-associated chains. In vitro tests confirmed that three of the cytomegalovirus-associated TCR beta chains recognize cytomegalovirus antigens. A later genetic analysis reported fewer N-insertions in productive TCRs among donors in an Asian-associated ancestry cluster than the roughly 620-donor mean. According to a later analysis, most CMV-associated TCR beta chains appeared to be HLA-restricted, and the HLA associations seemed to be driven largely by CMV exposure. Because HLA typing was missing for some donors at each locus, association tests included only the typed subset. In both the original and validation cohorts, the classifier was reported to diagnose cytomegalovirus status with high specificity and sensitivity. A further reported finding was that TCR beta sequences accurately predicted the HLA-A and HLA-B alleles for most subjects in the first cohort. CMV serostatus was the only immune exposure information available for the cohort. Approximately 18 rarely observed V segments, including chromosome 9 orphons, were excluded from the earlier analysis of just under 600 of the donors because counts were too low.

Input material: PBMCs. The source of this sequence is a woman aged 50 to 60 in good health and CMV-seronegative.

The CDR3 here reads CASSYSSRRSFEQYF. The nucleotide sequence reads as follows: TGTGCCAGCAGTTACTCGAGTCGCCGATCCTTTGAGCAGTACTTC. The sequence joins TRBV6-5 to TRBJ2-7, with the D gene uncertain. Deletion took 0 bases off V and 7 bases off J, with a span of 16 bases between the germline ends. The CDR3 sequence holds 15 residues, the cysteine and phenylalanine included. Solely the CDR3 DNA is kept, with 45 bases framed from the first base. The germline V gene gives CDR1 as MNHEY and CDR2 as SVGAGI.